The 15 T cell receptor beta chains reported below all come from one sample, sequenced in a study of blood T cell repertoires in COVID-19. The repertoire was sequenced with immunoSEQ multiplex PCR; TCRdb's copy has only in-frame clones and lacks some. In the table there are 150,000 to 190,000 clones, 84% of which are singletons. The source material was peripheral blood. The receptors were gathered from a woman in her 50s with acute or convalescent COVID-19.

This chain links TRBV3-1 (or the pseudogene TRBV3-2) with TRBJ1-1, with TRBD1 identical over 7 bases. Unmatched junction bases numbered 5, after V lost 3 bases and J lost 4 bases. Germline V gives CDR1 LGHDT, CDR2 YNNKEL (reference sequence). The CDR3 consists of 14 residues. CDR3 protein: CASSQTGSGTEAFF. CDR3 nucleotide sequence: TGTGCCAGCAGCCAGACAGGGTCGGGCACTGAAGCTTTCTTT.

The chain recombines TRBV19 with TRBJ2-7; 9 positions agree with TRBD1. The CDR3 loop spans 13 amino acids. Germline trimming cut 3 bases from V and 3 bases from J; bases unmatched to any gene: 0. Germline-derived CDR1 and CDR2 are LNHDA and SQIVND (reference sequence). The CDR3 nucleotides read TGTGCCAGTAGTATGGACAGGGGCTACGAGCAGTACTTC. It encodes CASSMDRGYEQYF.

The chain uses TRBV6-5 and TRBJ1-5; 7 bases map to TRBD1. Trimming took 6 bases from V and 3 from J; bases not matched to a gene: 8. The CDR3 has 15 amino acids. CDR1 and CDR2 from the germline V gene are MNHEY and SVGAGI. CDR3 sequence reads: CASRPRGSANQPQHF. For the CDR3, the DNA is TGTGCCAGCAGGCCCAGGGGGTCGGCCAATCAGCCCCAGCATTTT.

This chain connects TRBV7-6 to TRBJ2-5, with 8 nucleotides matching TRBD2. CDR3 length: 14 amino acids. Germline CDR1 and CDR2: SGHVS and FNYEAQ. Trimming took 5 bases from V and 4 from J; bases not matched to a gene: 6. As DNA, the CDR3 is TGTGCCAGCAGCGACGGACTAGCCCCAGAGACCCAGTACTTC. Residues: CASSDGLAPETQYF. The full variable domain, rest sourced from reference TRBV7-6 and TRBJ2-5, is GAGVSQSPRYKVTKRGQDVALRCDPISGHVSLYWYRQALGQGPEFLTYFNYEAQQDKSGLPNDRFSAERPEGSISTLTIQRTEQRDSAMYRCASSDGLAPETQYFGPGTRLLVL.

This clone appeared a few times. The genes are TRBV29-1 and TRBJ1-1; D remains ambiguous. Trimming shortened V by 7 bases and J by 1 base, and 4 bases separated the two germline ends. The CDR3 is 10 residues long. Germline loops: CDR1 SQVTM, CDR2 ANQGSEA. The CDR3 loop is CSAQNTEAFF. The CDR3 bases are TGCAGCGCCCAGAACACTGAAGCTTTCTTT.

V gene TRBV18 combines with J gene TRBJ1-1; possible D gene TRBD1, 6 bases. The germline V gene encodes CDR1 KGHSH and CDR2 LQKENI. The CDR3 loop spans 17 amino acids. V lost 1 base, J lost 0 bases, and 15 bases lay in between. The CDR3 reads CASSPQAGAALNTEAFF. Here the CDR3 DNA reads TGTGCCAGCTCACCACAGGCAGGGGCGGCCCTGAACACTGAAGCTTTCTTT.

This chain uses TRBV15 with TRBJ2-7; D is perhaps TRBD2 (6 bases). This CDR3 comprises 15 residues. V was shortened by 3 bases and J by 6 bases, with 18 bases between the two germline ends. Germline V gene data show CDR1 as LNHNV and CDR2 as YYDKDF (reference sequence). CDR3 nucleotides: TGTGCCACCAGCAGGGACTATGCGGTGGGGAGCGAGCAGTACTTC. It yields the protein CATSRDYAVGSEQYF.

The chain links TRBV4-2 to TRBJ2-7, with 13 nucleotides matching TRBD2. From germline, CDR1 is LGHNA and CDR2 YNFKEQ. V lost 2 bases and J lost 2; bases outside the gene matches: 6. The CDR3 contains 17 residues. The CDR3 loop reads CASSQTPGLAGTYEQYF. The CDR3 nucleotides read TGTGCCAGCAGCCAAACCCCGGGACTAGCGGGAACCTACGAGCAGTACTTC.

The rearrangement links TRBV4-1 to TRBJ1-5, with 8 bases matching TRBD1. CDR1 is MGHRA and CDR2 is YSYEKL in the germline V gene. CDR3 length equals 15 residues. Trimming at V came to 2 bases and at J to 3 bases, leaving 3 bases not matched to a gene. The CDR3 spells CASSQSGQVNQPQHF. The CDR3 DNA reads TGCGCCAGCAGCCAATCGGGACAGGTCAATCAGCCCCAGCATTTT.

The gene calls are TRBV6-2 or TRBV6-3 and TRBJ1-2; unclear D gene. The CDR3 is 13 residues long. Germline assignment: CDR1 MNHEY and CDR2 SVGEGT. Deletions cut 2 bases from V and 7 bases from J, with 11 bases between. CDR3 amino acids: CASSYLTSGGYTF. In DNA, the CDR3 is TGTGCCAGCAGTTACCTGACATCCGGTGGCTACACCTTC.

The chain couples TRBV27 to TRBJ1-5; unclear D gene. V shed 3 bases and J shed 1 base, with 10 bases lying between them. The germline V gene has CDR1 MNHEY and CDR2 SMNVEV (reference sequence). The CDR3 spans 15 residues. The CDR3 DNA follows: TGTGCCAGCAGTTTCGAGGGCCGGAGCAATCAGCCCCAGCATTTT. Translated, it gives CASSFEGRSNQPQHF.

The chain links TRBV13 to TRBJ1-6; D perhaps matches TRBD1 (5 bases). This CDR3 is built from 17 residues. V shed 0 bases and J shed 9 bases, with 18 bases lying between them. Germline V gives CDR1 PRHDT, CDR2 FYEKMQ (reference sequence). In DNA, the CDR3 is TGTGCCAGCAGCTTAGGCCTCACAGGTGATGCAATTTCACCCCTCCACTTT. This codes for CASSLGLTGDAISPLHF.

This chain connects TRBV3-1 (or the pseudogene TRBV3-2) to TRBJ1-1; D is unclear. Germline V gene sequence: CDR1 LGHDT, CDR2 YNNKEL (reference sequence). CDR3 size: 16 residues. V shed 0 bases and J shed 0 bases, with 11 bases lying between them. The CDR3 region is CASSQDLTAMNTEAFF. As DNA, the CDR3 is TGTGCCAGCAGCCAAGATCTAACCGCGATGAACACTGAAGCTTTCTTT.

The rearrangement joins TRBV29-1 to TRBJ2-3; 8 bases match TRBD1. The germline CDR1 and CDR2 sequences are SQVTM and ANQGSEA. This CDR3 has 14 residues. Trimming took 6 bases from V and 6 from J; bases not matched to a gene: 11. The DNA for the CDR3 is TGCAGCGTCAGGGGGCTATCTACGCAGGATACGCAGTATTTT. Its protein product is CSVRGLSTQDTQYF.

This clone showed up just once. The chain combines TRBV11-2 with TRBJ2-7; 15 nucleotides agree with TRBD2. V lost 5 bases, J lost 1 base, and 3 bases stayed unmatched. CDR1 is SGHAT and CDR2 is FQNNGV in the germline V gene. The CDR3 consists of 16 residues. This CDR3 is CASSGLAGGPSYEQYF. The CDR3 DNA sequence: TGTGCCAGCAGCGGACTAGCGGGAGGGCCATCCTACGAGCAGTACTTC. Looking up the rest from reference TRBV11-2 and TRBJ2-7 gives the full variable domain: EAGVAQSPRYKIIEKRQSVAFWCNPISGHATLYWYQQILGQGPKLLIQFQNNGVVDDSQLPKDRFSAERLKGVDSTLKIQPAKLEDSAVYLCASSGLAGGPSYEQYFGPGTRLTVT.